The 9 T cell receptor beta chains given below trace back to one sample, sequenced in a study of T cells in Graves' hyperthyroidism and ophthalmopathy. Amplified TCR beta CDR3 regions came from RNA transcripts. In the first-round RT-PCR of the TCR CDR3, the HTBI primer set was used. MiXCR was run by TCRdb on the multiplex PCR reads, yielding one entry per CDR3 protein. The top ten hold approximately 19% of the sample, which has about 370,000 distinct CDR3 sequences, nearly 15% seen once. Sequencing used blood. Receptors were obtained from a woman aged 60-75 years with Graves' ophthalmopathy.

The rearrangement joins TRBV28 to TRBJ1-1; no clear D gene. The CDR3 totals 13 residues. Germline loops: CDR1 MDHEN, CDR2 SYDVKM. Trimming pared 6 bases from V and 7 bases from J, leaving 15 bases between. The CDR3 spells CASSLGPQVEAFF. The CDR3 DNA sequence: TGTGCCAGCAGCCTAGGACCTCAAGTTGAAGCTTTCTTT.

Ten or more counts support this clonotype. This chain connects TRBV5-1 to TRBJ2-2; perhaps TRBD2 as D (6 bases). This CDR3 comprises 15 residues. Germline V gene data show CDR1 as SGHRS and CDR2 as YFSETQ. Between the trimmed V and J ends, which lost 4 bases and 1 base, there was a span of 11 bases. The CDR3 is CASSPGTLNTGELFF. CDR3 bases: TGCGCCAGCAGCCCGGGGACTTTGAACACCGGGGAGCTGTTTTTT.

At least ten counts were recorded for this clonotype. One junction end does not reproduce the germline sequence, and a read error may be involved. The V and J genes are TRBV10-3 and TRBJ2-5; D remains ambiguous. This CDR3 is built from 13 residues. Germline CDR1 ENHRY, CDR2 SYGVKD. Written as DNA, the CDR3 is TGTGCCATAAGTGAGTCGAGGAGAGAGACCCAGTACTTC. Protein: CAISESRRETQYF.

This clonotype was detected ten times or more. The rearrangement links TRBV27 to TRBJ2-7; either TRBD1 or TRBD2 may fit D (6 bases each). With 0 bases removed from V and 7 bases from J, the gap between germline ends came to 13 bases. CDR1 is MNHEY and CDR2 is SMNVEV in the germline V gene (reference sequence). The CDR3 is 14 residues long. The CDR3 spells CASSLSNTGTEQYF. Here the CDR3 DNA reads TGTGCCAGCAGTTTATCTAACACAGGGACTGAGCAGTACTTC.

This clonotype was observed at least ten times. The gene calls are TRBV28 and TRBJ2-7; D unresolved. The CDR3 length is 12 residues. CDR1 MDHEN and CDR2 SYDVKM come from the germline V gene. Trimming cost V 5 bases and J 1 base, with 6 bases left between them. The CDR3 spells CASSLFSYEQYF. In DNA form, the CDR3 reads TGTGCCAGCAGTCTATTTTCCTACGAGCAGTACTTC. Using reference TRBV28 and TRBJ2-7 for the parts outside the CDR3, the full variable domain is DVKVTQSSRYLVKRTGEKVFLECVQDMDHENMFWYRQDPGLGLRLIYFSYDVKMKEKGDIPEGYSVSREKKERFSLILESASTNQTSMYLCASSLFSYEQYFGPGTRLTVT.

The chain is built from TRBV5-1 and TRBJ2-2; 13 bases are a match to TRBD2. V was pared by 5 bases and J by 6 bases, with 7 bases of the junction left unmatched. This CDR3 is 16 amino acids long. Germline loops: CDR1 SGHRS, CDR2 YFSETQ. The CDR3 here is CASRRTSGSLAGELFF. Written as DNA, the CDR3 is TGCGCCAGCAGACGGACTAGCGGGAGTTTAGCCGGGGAGCTGTTTTTT.

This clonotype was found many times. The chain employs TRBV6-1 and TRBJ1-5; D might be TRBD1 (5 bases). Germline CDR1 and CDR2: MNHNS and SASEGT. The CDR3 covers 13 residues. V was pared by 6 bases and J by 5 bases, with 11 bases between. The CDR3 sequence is CASSNGQHQPQHF. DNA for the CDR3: TGTGCCAGCAGCAACGGACAACATCAGCCCCAGCATTTT.

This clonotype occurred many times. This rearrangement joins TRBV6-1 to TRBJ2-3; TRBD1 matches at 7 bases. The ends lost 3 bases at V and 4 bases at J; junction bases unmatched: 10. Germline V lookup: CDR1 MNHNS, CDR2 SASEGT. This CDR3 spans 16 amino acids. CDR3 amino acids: CASSDTQGPEADTQYF. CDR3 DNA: TGTGCCAGCAGTGACACACAGGGGCCGGAGGCAGATACGCAGTATTTT.

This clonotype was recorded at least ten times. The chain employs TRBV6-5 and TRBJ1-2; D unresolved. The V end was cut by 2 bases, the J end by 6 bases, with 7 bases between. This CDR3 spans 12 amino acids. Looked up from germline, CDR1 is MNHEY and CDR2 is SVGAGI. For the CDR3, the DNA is TGTGCCAGCAGTTACGAAGGGAATGGCTACACCTTC. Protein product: CASSYEGNGYTF.